The 20 T cell receptor beta chains below come from one sample, sequenced in a study of T cell responses to AZD1222 COVID-19 vaccine. The assay was immunoSEQ multiplex PCR, and TCRdb's table has in-frame clones only and misses some. Of about 150,000 clones in the sample, approximately 94% are singletons; the top ten hold 7.5% to 9.5%. Sequenced material: peripheral blood, taken on day 0 of AZD1222 vaccination. The origin of the receptors is an adult in good health.

V and J are TRBV7-2 and TRBJ2-5; TRBD2 aligns across 7 bases. Germline CDR1 is SGHTA and CDR2 is FQGNSA. The ends lost 0 bases at V and 3 bases at J; junction bases unmatched: 4. The CDR3 is 15 residues long. The chain's CDR3 is CASSLAGSGEETQYF. For the CDR3, the DNA is TGTGCCAGCAGCTTAGCGGGGAGCGGGGAAGAGACCCAGTACTTC.

V usage is TRBV7-2 and J usage is TRBJ2-3; no reliable D call. Germline CDR1 and CDR2: SGHTA and FQGNSA. Trimming left V 4 bases short and J 0 bases short, with 11 bases between. This CDR3 has 15 amino acids. This chain's CDR3 is CASSSPDASTDTQYF. The CDR3 nucleotides read TGTGCCAGCAGCTCACCGGATGCTAGCACAGATACGCAGTATTTT.

CDR3 DNA: TGTGCCAGCAGTGATGCTAGCACCGCTGAAGCTTTCTTT. This sequence encodes CASSDASTAEAFF. The chain joins TRBV7-9 to TRBJ1-1; D remains unclear. This CDR3 is built from 13 residues. V lost 6 bases to trimming and J lost 6 bases, with 14 bases between them. Germline-derived CDR1 and CDR2 are SEHNR and FQNEAQ (reference sequence).

The chain joins TRBV2 to TRBJ1-1, with D tentatively TRBD1 (5 bases). V lost 3 bases and J 2 bases, leaving 7 bases between the germline ends. Germline CDR1 is SNHLY and CDR2 is FYNNEI. The CDR3 sequence is 13 residues long. The CDR3 spells CASSDQGNTEAFF. The DNA of the CDR3 is TGTGCCAGCAGTGACCAGGGAAACACTGAAGCTTTCTTT.

The chain has TRBV5-1 and TRBJ2-6; no reliable D call. Trimming removed 4 bases at V and 0 bases at J, with 8 bases between. In germline, CDR1 is SGHRS, CDR2 YFSETQ. The length of the CDR3 is 15 residues. CDR3 bases: TGCGCCAGCAGCCCGGATCCCTCTGGGGCCAACGTCCTGACTTTC. Its protein product is CASSPDPSGANVLTF.

The chain recombines TRBV5-1 with TRBJ2-5; 9 positions match TRBD2. Germline V lookup: CDR1 SGHRS, CDR2 YFSETQ. The CDR3 spans 17 residues. After removal of 0 bases from V and 2 bases from J, the junction contained 8 bases not matched to a gene. CDR3 bases: TGCGCCAGCAGCTTGGTCGGTAGCGGGGGAGCACAAGAGACCCAGTACTTC. Translating it yields CASSLVGSGGAQETQYF.

The V call is TRBV29-1, the J call TRBJ2-3; 10 bases line up with TRBD1. This CDR3 spans 15 amino acids. Germline CDR1 and CDR2: SQVTM and ANQGSEA. Unmatched junction bases numbered 4, after V lost 3 bases and J lost 1 base. CDR3 sequence reads: CSVDLGQGGTDTQYF. CDR3 nucleotide sequence: TGCAGCGTTGACCTCGGACAGGGGGGCACAGATACGCAGTATTTT.

The V call is TRBV5-1, the J call TRBJ1-3; D remains ambiguous. CDR3 length equals 14 residues. Per germline, CDR1 SGHRS and CDR2 YFSETQ. The germline V and J ends were trimmed by 2 bases and 1 base, with 7 bases remaining between them. The CDR3 reads CASSLGGSGNTIYF. CDR3 DNA sequence: TGCGCCAGCAGCTTAGGAGGTTCTGGAAACACCATATATTTT.

The V and J genes are TRBV10-2 and TRBJ1-2, with a possible D match to TRBD1 (5 bases). V was cut by 3 bases and J by 4 bases, with 21 bases left in between. CDR1 and CDR2 (germline): WSHSY, SAAADI. This CDR3 is built from 17 residues. CDR3 region: CASSEGRQSPRGYGYTF. In nucleotides, the CDR3 is TGCGCCAGCAGTGAAGGTCGACAGTCCCCTCGGGGCTATGGCTACACCTTC.

The gene calls are TRBV2 and TRBJ1-1; 7 bases match TRBD1. The CDR3 loop spans 14 amino acids. Looked up from germline, CDR1 is SNHLY and CDR2 is FYNNEI. V was pared by 5 bases and J by 1 base, with 4 bases of the junction left unmatched. The CDR3 DNA follows: TGTGCCAGCAGTAGGGACAGAAGGAACACTGAAGCTTTCTTT. Residues: CASSRDRRNTEAFF.

V is TRBV28 and J is TRBJ2-7; 10 bases map to TRBD2. CDR3 size: 15 residues. In germline, CDR1 is MDHEN, CDR2 SYDVKM. The ends lost 1 base at V and 3 bases at J; junction bases unmatched: 3. The CDR3 protein is CASSLSASGGYEQYF. The CDR3 coding sequence is TGTGCCAGCAGTTTATCGGCTAGCGGGGGCTACGAGCAGTACTTC.

The V and J genes are TRBV7-2 and TRBJ1-5, with 7 positions matching TRBD1. The CDR3 extends over 14 amino acids. V lost 6 bases, J lost 1 base, and 3 bases stayed unmatched. CDR1 SGHTA and CDR2 FQGNSA come from the germline V gene. CDR3 amino acids: CASRLQGSNQPQHF. The CDR3 nucleotides read TGTGCCAGCAGACTACAGGGGAGCAATCAGCCCCAGCATTTT.

V usage is TRBV7-8 and J usage is TRBJ2-2, with a tentative D call TRBD2 (5 bases). Trimming removed 5 bases at V and 6 bases at J, with 10 bases between. This CDR3 region has 13 residues. Germline values: CDR1 SGHVS, CDR2 FQNEAQ. This chain's CDR3 is CASSQLVPGELFF. The CDR3 coding sequence is TGTGCCAGCAGCCAACTAGTCCCCGGGGAGCTGTTTTTT.

The chain links TRBV2 to TRBJ1-2; D might be TRBD1 (5 bases). Looked up from germline, CDR1 is SNHLY and CDR2 is FYNNEI. Trimming took 2 bases from V and 0 from J, leaving 13 bases between them. The CDR3 contains 16 residues. CDR3 loop: CASSEKSWTPNYGYTF. The CDR3 DNA reads as TGTGCCAGCAGTGAAAAATCGTGGACACCTAACTATGGCTACACCTTC. Full variable domain (missing parts from reference TRBV2 and TRBJ1-2): EPEVTQTPSHQVTQMGQEVILRCVPISNHLYFYWYRQILGQKVEFLVSFYNNEISEKSEIFDDQFSVERPDGSNFTLKIRSTKLEDSAMYFCASSEKSWTPNYGYTFGSGTRLTVV.

This clone turned up a few times. The chain uses TRBV7-2 and TRBJ1-2, with 7 bases that match TRBD1. Germline V gene data show CDR1 as SGHTA and CDR2 as FQGNSA. There are 15 residues in the CDR3. The V segment lost 0 bases and the J segment 8 bases; nucleotides outside the gene matches: 9. Here the CDR3 DNA reads TGTGCCAGCAGCTTAGCGGTCCAGGGGGATAAAGGCTACACCTTC. This sequence encodes CASSLAVQGDKGYTF. The entire variable domain, with the rest obtained from reference TRBV7-2 and TRBJ1-2, is as follows: GAGVSQSPSNKVTEKGKDVELRCDPISGHTALYWYRQSLGQGLEFLIYFQGNSAPDKSGLPSDRFSAERTGGSVSTLTIQRTQQEDSAVYLCASSLAVQGDKGYTFGSGTRLTVV.

The chain uses TRBV5-8 and TRBJ1-3; D remains ambiguous. V lost 1 base and J lost 8, with 7 bases in between. From germline, CDR1 is SGHTS and CDR2 YDEGEE. CDR3 length: 12 amino acids. The DNA for the CDR3 is TGTGCCAGCAGCTTGCGAGTCGACACCATATATTTT. It encodes CASSLRVDTIYF.

This clone was seen just once. This rearrangement joins TRBV18 to TRBJ2-3; unclear D gene. With 2 bases removed from V and 6 bases from J, the gap between germline ends came to 9 bases. Germline V gives CDR1 KGHSH, CDR2 LQKENI. This CDR3 region has 13 residues. CDR3 sequence: CASSPLSVDTQYF. The CDR3 DNA reads TGTGCCAGCTCACCATTGTCTGTGGATACGCAGTATTTT.

The rearrangement uses TRBV4-1 and TRBJ1-5; TRBD1 aligns across 11 bases. This CDR3 has 16 residues. V was pared by 6 bases and J by 7 bases, with 11 bases of the junction left unmatched. Germline V lookup: CDR1 MGHRA, CDR2 YSYEKL. CDR3 amino acids: CASSSTRDRGGQPQHF. CDR3 coding DNA: TGCGCCAGCAGTTCGACCCGGGACAGGGGGGGACAGCCCCAGCATTTT.

The genes are TRBV6-5 and TRBJ1-6, with D maybe TRBD1 (5 bases). V lost 2 bases, J lost 6 bases, and 14 bases lay in between. There are 16 residues in the CDR3. Germline V CDR1 and CDR2: MNHEY, SVGAGI. The CDR3 nucleotides read TGTGCCAGCAGTTACCGTGGGGGAATCAGTAATTCACCCCTCCACTTT. Amino acids: CASSYRGGISNSPLHF.

The rearrangement uses TRBV28 and TRBJ1-1, with no clear D. Germline V gives CDR1 MDHEN, CDR2 SYDVKM. V lost 5 bases, J lost 0 bases, and 7 bases lay in between. The CDR3 consists of 13 residues. CDR3 in DNA: TGTGCCAGCAGTCCGACGGTGAACACTGAAGCTTTCTTT. This codes for CASSPTVNTEAFF. Full variable domain (outside the CDR3, taken from reference TRBV28 and TRBJ1-1): DVKVTQSSRYLVKRTGEKVFLECVQDMDHENMFWYRQDPGLGLRLIYFSYDVKMKEKGDIPEGYSVSREKKERFSLILESASTNQTSMYLCASSPTVNTEAFFGQGTRLTVV.